A single sample gave rise to the 22 T cell receptor beta chains below, sequenced in a study of regulatory T cells in long-lasting Graves disease. The time point denotes: newly diagnosed GD, antithyroid drugs for less than 3 months. Making the TCR library involved RNA that had been extracted from PBMCs. Arm-PCR of CDR3 regions and iRepertoire HTBI primers were the basis on which TCR beta libraries were built. From the multiplex PCR reads, TCRdb called clonotypes with MiXCR, one entry per CDR3 protein. The sample yields 370,000 or so distinct CDR3 sequences, about 16% seen once. These same data were also listed under a study on T cells in Graves' hyperthyroidism and ophthalmopathy.

This specimen consisted of peripheral blood mononuclear cells (PBMCs), obtained at new diagnosis, from a patient treated with antithyroid drugs. The source is a woman aged 18-29 years with Graves disease.

The rearrangement uses TRBV27 and TRBJ2-1; 11 nucleotides match TRBD2. Germline CDR1 and CDR2: MNHEY and SMNVEV (reference sequence). The CDR3 totals 17 residues. V lost 3 bases to trimming and J lost 8 bases; unmatched junction nucleotides: 12. The CDR3 protein is CASSLGLAAGLGDEQFF. CDR3 DNA: TGTGCCAGCAGTTTGGGACTAGCGGCAGGGCTCGGGGATGAGCAGTTCTTC.

This clonotype showed up many times. V is TRBV20-1 and J is TRBJ2-1; TRBD2 agrees at 11 bases. This CDR3 has 15 residues. Germline CDR1 and CDR2: DFQATT and SNEGSKA (reference sequence). J lost 8 bases, V lost 6 bases, and 12 bases had no gene match. CDR3 region: CSASRLAGIRDEQFF. The DNA of the CDR3 is TGCAGTGCATCCCGACTAGCGGGAATCAGAGATGAGCAGTTCTTC.

This clonotype was counted ten times or more. The CDR3 sequence: CASSPLLLAGSTDTQYF. In nucleotides, the CDR3 is TGTGCCAGCAGCCCCCTCCTACTAGCGGGAAGCACAGATACGCAGTATTTT. V usage is TRBV13 and J usage is TRBJ2-3; 10 bases align to TRBD2. The CDR3 runs to 17 residues. CDR1 and CDR2 from the germline V gene are PRHDT and FYEKMQ (reference sequence). The V segment lost 5 bases and the J segment 0 bases; nucleotides outside the gene matches: 8. Looking up the rest from reference TRBV13 and TRBJ2-3 gives the full variable domain: AAGVIQSPRHLIKEKRETATLKCYPIPRHDTVYWYQQGPGQDPQFLISFYEKMQSDKGSIPDRFSAQQFSDYHSELNMSSLELGDSALYFCASSPLLLAGSTDTQYFGPGTRLTVL.

This clonotype has at least ten counts. V usage is TRBV7-3 and J usage is TRBJ2-3; possible D gene TRBD2, 5 bases. The CDR3 is 17 residues long. Germline V gene lookup returns CDR1 SGHTA and CDR2 FQGTGA. V lost 6 bases to trimming and J lost 2 bases, with 21 bases between them. Written as DNA, the CDR3 is TGTGCCAGCAGGCACCTCACTAGTAATCCATTCACAGATACGCAGTATTTT. Translation gives CASRHLTSNPFTDTQYF.

This clonotype was seen ten or more times. This chain links TRBV3-1 with TRBJ1-1; D perhaps matches TRBD1 (5 bases). This CDR3 spans 14 amino acids. From germline, CDR1 is LGHDT and CDR2 YNNKEL (reference sequence). V was pared by 3 bases and J by 7 bases, with 15 bases between. This CDR3 is CASSHLGTDREAFF. CDR3 DNA: TGTGCCAGCAGCCACCTTGGGACGGACCGTGAAGCTTTCTTT.

The chain employs TRBV19 and TRBJ1-6, with D hard to call. The germline V and J ends were trimmed by 1 base and 6 bases, with 10 bases remaining between them. Germline CDR1 and CDR2: LNHDA and SQIVND (reference sequence). This CDR3 comprises 15 residues. CDR3 sequence (DNA): TGTGCCAGTAGTATAGGGGCCGCGGGTAATTCACCCCTCCACTTT. Translating gives CASSIGAAGNSPLHF.

The chain uses TRBV10-3 and TRBJ2-5, with TRBD2 matching over 8 bases. V lost 6 bases and J lost 1; bases outside the gene matches: 4. CDR1 ENHRY and CDR2 SYGVKD come from the germline V gene. CDR3 size: 14 residues. CDR3 bases: TGTGCCATCAGCGGGAGGGCCGGCCAAGAGACCCAGTACTTC. It specifies CAISGRAGQETQYF.

The V and J genes are TRBV19 and TRBJ2-3, with D maybe TRBD2 (6 bases). Germline loops: CDR1 LNHDA, CDR2 SQIVND (reference sequence). The CDR3 totals 16 residues. V lost 2 bases and J lost 1, with 13 bases in between. CDR3 bases: TGTGCCAGTAGTATATTTCTCGGGGGAGGCACAGATACGCAGTATTTT. This sequence encodes CASSIFLGGGTDTQYF.

This clonotype has ten or more counts. The rearrangement links TRBV28 to TRBJ2-5; the D is unclear. The length of the CDR3 is 15 residues. CDR1 is MDHEN and CDR2 is SYDVKM in the germline V gene. V shed 0 bases and J shed 4 bases, with 12 bases lying between them. As DNA, the CDR3 is TGTGCCAGCAGTTTATGGGCAGGTCAAGGAGAGACCCAGTACTTC. Translation gives CASSLWAGQGETQYF.

This chain uses TRBV9 with TRBJ2-2, with 7 bases matching TRBD2. Germline V gene lookup returns CDR1 SGDLS and CDR2 YYNGEE. The CDR3 is made up of 16 amino acids. The junction had 6 bases not matched to a gene; V was cut back by 4 bases and J by 0 bases. The CDR3 bases are TGTGCCAGCAGCACGTCACTAGCGACGAACACCGGGGAGCTGTTTTTT. This gives the protein CASSTSLATNTGELFF.

This clonotype occurred many times. CDR3 bases: TGCAGTGCTATGGGGGCGAACACCGGGGAGCTGTTTTTT. This translates into CSAMGANTGELFF. V is TRBV20-1 and J is TRBJ2-2, with D perhaps being TRBD1 or TRBD2 (5 bases each). Germline lookup yields CDR1 DFQATT and CDR2 SNEGSKA (reference sequence). The germline V and J ends were trimmed by 4 bases and 0 bases, with 6 bases remaining between them. The CDR3 extends over 13 amino acids.

This clonotype was detected many times. The chain uses TRBV2 and TRBJ2-7, with D unclear. In germline, CDR1 is SNHLY, CDR2 FYNNEI. The CDR3 consists of 13 residues. V shed 6 bases and J shed 3 bases, with 12 bases lying between them. Here the CDR3 reads CASRLPVDYEQYF. For the CDR3, the DNA is TGTGCCAGCAGGTTACCCGTCGACTACGAGCAGTACTTC.

V and J are TRBV7-6 and TRBJ2-4, with D possibly being TRBD2 (6 bases). The CDR3 covers 16 residues. Trimming removed 5 bases at V and 4 bases at J, with 18 bases between. Germline V CDR1 and CDR2: SGHVS, FNYEAQ. The CDR3 region is CASSHRTGLSKNIQYF. CDR3 nucleotides: TGTGCCAGCAGCCATCGGACTGGACTATCTAAAAACATTCAGTACTTC.

The sample holds many counts of this clonotype. V gene TRBV3-1 combines with J gene TRBJ1-2, with 8 bases identical to TRBD1. After removal of 0 bases from V and 8 bases from J, the junction contained 8 bases not matched to a gene. Germline V CDR1 and CDR2: LGHDT, YNNKEL (reference sequence). This CDR3 comprises 15 residues. DNA for the CDR3: TGTGCCAGCAGCCAAGAGGGCAGGGGGCCGGGAGGCTACACCTTC. Encoded protein: CASSQEGRGPGGYTF.

This clonotype was picked up many times. The rearrangement joins TRBV7-2 to TRBJ2-1, with TRBD2 identical over 9 bases. The CDR3 sequence is 13 residues long. CDR1 is SGHTA, CDR2 FQGNSA, per germline. V dropped 3 bases and J dropped 10; count of bases not matched to a gene: 4. The CDR3 sequence is CASSFSGSTEQFF. The CDR3 region has the DNA TGTGCCAGCAGCTTTAGCGGGAGCACCGAGCAGTTCTTC.

The chain uses TRBV6-1 and TRBJ2-1; D unresolved. CDR3 size: 14 residues. Germline lookup yields CDR1 MNHNS and CDR2 SASEGT. Trimming took 2 bases from V and 13 from J, leaving 18 bases between them. The DNA of the CDR3 is TGTGCCAGCAGTGAATTCGACACGGTAAGGGTACAGTTCTTC. Translated: CASSEFDTVRVQFF.

There are many counts of this clonotype. The chain carries TRBV7-2 and TRBJ1-6; 11 positions match TRBD1. The length of the CDR3 is 15 residues. CDR1 is SGHTA, CDR2 FQGNSA, per germline. V shed 2 bases and J 9 bases; nucleotides not matched to a gene: 3. The CDR3 sequence is CASSLMGTGGSPLHF. CDR3 coding DNA: TGTGCCAGCAGCTTAATGGGGACAGGGGGTTCACCCCTCCACTTT.

This clonotype came up many times. The rearrangement joins TRBV5-1 to TRBJ2-2; D not certain. The CDR3 has 14 amino acids. From germline, CDR1 is SGHRS and CDR2 YFSETQ. The V end was cut by 4 bases, the J end by 4 bases, with 11 bases between. In DNA form, the CDR3 reads TGCGCCAGCAGCACCCGATGGGGCACCGGGGAGCTGTTTTTT. Amino acid sequence: CASSTRWGTGELFF.

A remark on this clonotype: A far larger clone is just one base off, so this is likely a read error. The V gene is TRBV11-1, the J gene TRBJ2-7; 8 bases match TRBD1. From germline, CDR1 is SGHAT and CDR2 FQDESV (reference sequence). The CDR3 runs 15 residues. CDR3 sequence reads: CASSGSRQGSYERYF. In DNA form, the CDR3 reads TGTGCCAGCAGCGGTTCCAGACAGGGGTCCTACGAGCGGTACTTC.

As to this clonotype: A much larger clone lies one base from this, so it may be a read error. The chain links TRBV3-1 to TRBJ2-1, with D possibly TRBD2 on 5 matching bases. The closer fit of TRBJ2-7 to the DNA end suggests the J call may be wrong. CDR1 and CDR2 (germline): LGHDT, YNNKEL (reference sequence). This CDR3 is built from 14 residues. For the CDR3, the DNA is TGTGCCAGCAGCCTTGGACTTCGTTCAGGCATGCAGTACTTC. Its protein product is CASSLGLRSGMQYF.

This clonotype was recorded at least ten times. The CDR3 region is CAWSPPGQGTYNEQFF. The DNA for the CDR3 is TGTGCCTGGAGTCCCCCGGGACAGGGGACCTACAATGAGCAGTTCTTC. V gene TRBV30 combines with J gene TRBJ2-1; 10 nucleotides match TRBD1. The length of the CDR3 is 16 residues. V trimming: 2 bases; J trimming: 2 bases; junction bases outside the gene matches: 6. Germline loops: CDR1 GTSNPN, CDR2 SVGIG (reference sequence).

This clonotype was seen repeatedly, ten times or more. CDR3 in amino acids: CASSRPGTGSNYTF. DNA of the CDR3: TGTGCCAGCAGCCGACCCGGGACAGGGTCTAACTACACCTTC. V is TRBV28 and J is TRBJ1-2, with TRBD1 matching over 9 bases. In germline, CDR1 is MDHEN, CDR2 SYDVKM. Trimming removed 6 bases from V and 10 bases from J; junction bases left unmatched: 12. The CDR3 loop spans 14 amino acids.